One sample yielded the 3 T cell receptor beta chains listed below, sequenced in a study of shared clonotypes between healthy human individuals. Clones were sequenced by immunoSEQ multiplex PCR, and TCRdb holds only the in-frame ones, with some missing. The sample includes nearly 2 million clones, about 95% seen only once; the top ten take around 1%. The naive CD8 population came from CD45RO-negative cells selected for CCR7, without terminally differentiated effector memory CD45RA+ cells. Sequenced sample: naive CD8+ T cells sorted from blood. The source is a man younger than 35 in good health.

The gene calls are TRBV10-3 and TRBJ2-1; 10 bases are shared with TRBD2. This CDR3 contains 14 residues. Trimming removed 3 bases from V and 8 bases from J; junction bases left unmatched: 4. Germline assignment: CDR1 ENHRY and CDR2 SYGVKD. The CDR3 nucleotides read TGTGCCATCAGTGACCTAGCGGGAGAGGATGAGCAGTTCTTC. Residues: CAISDLAGEDEQFF.

The gene calls are TRBV7-9 and TRBJ1-2; D is uncertain. Per germline, CDR1 SEHNR and CDR2 FQNEAQ (reference sequence). V was pared by 5 bases and J by 0 bases, with 13 bases between. CDR3 size: 15 residues. The DNA of the CDR3 is TGTGCCAGCAGCCTCCTCGAACAGCCTAACTATGGCTACACCTTC. This translates into CASSLLEQPNYGYTF. Drawing the rest from reference TRBV7-9 and TRBJ1-2, the complete variable domain is DTGVSQNPRHKITKRGQNVTFRCDPISEHNRLYWYRQTLGQGPEFLTYFQNEAQLEKSRLLSDRFSAERPKGSFSTLEIQRTEQGDSAMYLCASSLLEQPNYGYTFGSGTRLTVV.

The chain combines TRBV30 with TRBJ1-2, with D perhaps matching TRBD1 (5 bases). The ends were cut back, 1 base at V and 2 bases at J, with 17 bases in the middle. The CDR3 is 16 amino acids. Germline values: CDR1 GTSNPN, CDR2 SVGIG (reference sequence). The CDR3 bases are TGTGCCTGGAGTGGAGGGACGGCCGGCCCCAACTATGGCTACACCTTC. This sequence encodes CAWSGGTAGPNYGYTF.